This TCR beta chain was sequenced in a study of post-analysis software for immune sequencing data. On the study more broadly: Several disease courses (relapsing-remitting, secondary progressive and progressive-relapsing) of multiple sclerosis were included.

Notes on the study in general: Several TRBV segments were more frequent in patients than controls; TRBV5-6, TRBV5-1 and TRBV20-1 belonged to this group. Comparison with controls showed significantly lower normalized Chao1 diversity in multiple sclerosis patients. Same-batch samples co-clustered strongly by F measure.

Included in the TCR beta cDNA libraries were unique molecular identifiers. Via MiXCR, TCRdb re-called the PCR reads, giving one row per CDR3 protein. In the table there are fewer than 850,000 distinct CDR3 sequences, more than 45% of which are singletons. On this clonotype itself: Its antigen is still unknown.

The V gene's germline CDR1 is DFQATT and CDR2 SNEGSKA (reference sequence). The CDR3 runs 13 residues. Trimming pared 5 bases from V and 8 bases from J, leaving 16 bases between. The sequence came from a girl between 5 and 17 years old with multiple sclerosis. The chain employs TRBV20-1 and TRBJ2-1, with D possibly TRBD2 on 6 matching bases. Sequencing was carried out using blood. The CDR3 spells CSAPRGGGDEQFF. The CDR3, as DNA: TGCAGTGCTCCCCGGGGCGGAGGGGATGAGCAGTTCTTC.